Reported below is one TCR beta chain. The TCRbeta library was prepared with unique molecular identifiers. One entry per CDR3 protein, called by TCRdb with MiXCR from the PCR reads. Found here are approximately 650,000 distinct CDR3 sequences, under 15% of them singletons; the top ten hold around 0.8%. The source of the sample is a study of T-cell reconstitution after alpha-beta-depleted transplantation in children. The material sequenced was PBMCs, taken before TCRalphabeta/CD19-depleted stem cell transplant. The receptor comes from a girl aged 2-10 years with congenital amegakaryocytic thrombocytopenia, due to receive a stem cell transplant.

The CDR3 DNA reads TGTGCCAGCAGCTTAGAGGGGCGAGATGAGCAGTACTTC. It specifies CASSLEGRDEQYF. V usage is TRBV7-9 and J usage is TRBJ2-7; TRBD1 is a possible D gene (5 bases). The V and J ends lost 1 base and 7 bases respectively, with 11 bases between them. The CDR3 runs 13 residues. CDR1 SEHNR and CDR2 FQNEAQ come from the germline V gene (reference sequence).